The source of this T cell receptor (beta chain) is a study of blood T cell repertoires in COVID-19. Measured with immunoSEQ multiplex PCR; TCRdb has only the in-frame clones, and not every one. The data hold more than 85,000 clones, with more than 80% observed a single time. CDR1 and CDR2 from the germline V gene are SGDLS and YYNGEE. CDR3 length equals 15 residues. Trimming cost V 0 bases and J 9 bases, with 16 bases left between them. This sequence originates from a woman aged 70-85 years with acute or convalescent COVID-19. The V gene is TRBV9, the J gene TRBJ2-1, with D possibly being TRBD2 (6 bases). The sample taken for sequencing was peripheral blood. The CDR3 is CASSVVISSGGEQFF. CDR3 sequence (DNA): TGTGCCAGCAGCGTAGTGATTAGTTCCGGGGGTGAGCAGTTCTTC. Based on the CDR3 plus reference TRBV9 and TRBJ2-1, the full variable domain is DSGVTQTPKHLITATGQRVTLRCSPRSGDLSVYWYQQSLDQGLQFLIQYYNGEERAKGNILERFSAQQFPDLHSELNLSSLELGDSALYFCASSVVISSGGEQFFGPGTRLTVL.